This record looks at one TCR beta chain sequence and its context. The target antigen is unknown. The table came from immunoSEQ multiplex PCR; TCRdb's copy has only in-frame clones and leaves some out. The sample includes about 6,000 clones, under 65% seen only once; the top ten take 13% to 15%. The data were taken from a study of PD-1 blockade in classical Hodgkin lymphoma. Findings and caveats of the study: CD4+ TCR diversity rose significantly by C4D1, and CD8+ TCR diversity did not.

The patients all showed relapse after autologous stem cell transplantation, while their brentuximab vedotin exposure varied. PBMCs were thawed, and CD8+ T cells were then isolated from them by magnetic negative selection. Germline V gene lookup returns CDR1 SGHNT and CDR2 YYREEE (reference sequence). The CDR3 has 20 residues. V lost 3 bases and J 1 base, leaving 29 bases between the germline ends. V gene TRBV5-4 combines with J gene TRBJ2-7, with D perhaps matching TRBD2 (9 bases). The sample consisted of CD8+ T cells from blood, taken at baseline. The receptor comes from a human donor with classical Hodgkin lymphoma. CDR3 nucleotide sequence: TGTGCCAGCAGCTCCCCTGGGCAGGGGGCGCCTAGCGGGACGTCCTACGAGCAGTACTTC. Translated, it gives CASSSPGQGAPSGTSYEQYF.